This T cell receptor (beta chain) stems from a study of T cell responses to AZD1222 COVID-19 vaccine. For the study at large: It was second doses at about 4 or about 12 weeks that were pooled.

V dropped 3 bases and J dropped 0; count of bases not matched to a gene: 5. CDR1 and CDR2 from the germline V gene are LNHDA and SQIVND (reference sequence). The CDR3 runs to 16 residues. Study-wide results and caveats: Spike-specific TCR breadth and depth went up after people got two AZD1222 doses. Among the donors, most were white British and more were female, and clonal diversity was possibly underestimated. Variant regions that are unmutated are reportedly the target of nearly half of spike-specific TCRs.

Of note for this clone: Antigen specificity is unknown.

Assay: immunoSEQ multiplex PCR; the TCRdb copy retains only in-frame clones and omits some. Among 100,000 or so clones listed, roughly nine tenths were seen once. Sample: peripheral blood, taken on day 0 of AZD1222 vaccination. The source is an adult in good health. The chain combines TRBV19 with TRBJ1-2; 9 bases match TRBD1. CDR3 sequence: CASSIGTGRSNYGYTF. DNA for the CDR3: TGTGCCAGTAGTATCGGGACAGGGCGATCTAACTATGGCTACACCTTC.